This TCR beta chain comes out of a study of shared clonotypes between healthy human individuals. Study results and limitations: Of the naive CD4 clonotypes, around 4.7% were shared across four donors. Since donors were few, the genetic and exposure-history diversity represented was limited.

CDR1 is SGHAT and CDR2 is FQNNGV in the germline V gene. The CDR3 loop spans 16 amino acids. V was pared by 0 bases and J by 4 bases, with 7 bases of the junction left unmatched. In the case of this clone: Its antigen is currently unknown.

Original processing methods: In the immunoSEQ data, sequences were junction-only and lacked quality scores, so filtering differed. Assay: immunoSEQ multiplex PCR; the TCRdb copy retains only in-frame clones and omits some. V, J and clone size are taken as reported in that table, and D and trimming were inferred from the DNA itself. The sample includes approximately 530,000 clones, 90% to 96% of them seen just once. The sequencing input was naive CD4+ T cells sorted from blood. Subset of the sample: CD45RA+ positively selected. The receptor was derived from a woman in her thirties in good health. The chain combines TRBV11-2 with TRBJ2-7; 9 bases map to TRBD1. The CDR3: CASSLDWGDRAYEQYF. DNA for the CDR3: TGTGCCAGCAGCTTAGATTGGGGGGACAGGGCTTACGAGCAGTACTTC.